The 22 T cell receptor beta chains in this list originate from one sample, sequenced in a study. Each CDR3 protein is one row after TCRdb ran MiXCR on the 5' RACE reads. Of 7,500 to 10,000 distinct CDR3 sequences in the sample, less than 65% were seen once. The specimen sequenced was tumor-infiltrating memory CD4+ T cells sorted from the breast tumor. Subset reported: memory CD4+ T cells, CD4+CD45RO+CD25-. All receptors derive from a female donor with breast cancer.

V and J are TRBV4-1 and TRBJ1-2, with D possibly being TRBD1 (6 bases). Between the trimmed V and J ends, which lost 4 bases and 0 bases, there was a span of 15 bases. The CDR3 runs 16 residues. The germline gives CDR1 MGHRA, CDR2 YSYEKL. The CDR3 loop reads CASSRLPWTANYGYTF. For the CDR3, the DNA is TGCGCCAGCAGCCGCTTACCCTGGACAGCTAACTATGGCTACACCTTC.

This clonotype was recorded a few times. V usage is TRBV30 and J usage is TRBJ1-5; no reliable D call. Germline CDR1 and CDR2: GTSNPN and SVGIG (reference sequence). The CDR3 covers 13 residues. Trimming left V 1 base short and J 6 bases short, with 10 bases between. The CDR3 protein is CAWSAETRQPQHF. CDR3 DNA sequence: TGTGCCTGGAGTGCCGAGACCCGTCAGCCCCAGCATTTT.

A note on this clonotype: It may be a read error: a sequence one base away is much more abundant. The chain joins TRBV7-2 to TRBJ2-7; D might be TRBD1 (6 bases). The V end was cut by 5 bases, the J end by 2 bases, with 13 bases between. This CDR3 comprises 14 residues. Germline-derived CDR1 and CDR2 are SGHTA and FQGNSA. The CDR3 bases are TGTGCCAGCAGCCACCGGGACATGGCCTACGAGCAGTACTTC. The encoded protein is CASSHRDMAYEQYF.

J is TRBJ1-1 and V is TRBV20-1; D is unclear. Germline V gene sequence: CDR1 DFQATT, CDR2 SNEGSKA (reference sequence). Trimming removed 2 bases at V and 1 base at J, with 5 bases between. There are 12 residues in the CDR3. CDR3 loop: CSARRQNTEAFF. The CDR3 DNA is TGCAGTGCTAGAAGGCAGAACACTGAAGCTTTCTTT.

The rearrangement joins TRBV6-5 to TRBJ2-7, with D unresolved. The CDR3 totals 14 residues. CDR1 is MNHEY and CDR2 is SVGAGI in the germline V gene. V shed 3 bases and J shed 3 bases, with 12 bases lying between them. The CDR3 loop reads CASSYTGQSYEQYF. The CDR3 DNA reads TGTGCCAGCAGTTATACGGGCCAGAGCTACGAGCAGTACTTC.

V gene TRBV6-2 or TRBV6-3 combines with J gene TRBJ2-1; possibly TRBD2 for D (5 bases). V lost 4 bases and J lost 3, with 16 bases in between. This CDR3 has 16 amino acids. Germline V gene lookup returns CDR1 MNHEY and CDR2 SVGEGT. CDR3 sequence (DNA): TGTGCCAGCAGTTTACGTCACCATGAGGGCTACAATGAGCAGTTCTTC. Translation gives CASSLRHHEGYNEQFF.

The V gene is TRBV29-1, the J gene TRBJ2-4; possible D gene TRBD2, 6 bases. Germline CDR1 and CDR2: SQVTM and ANQGSEA. Trimming removed 5 bases from V and 6 bases from J, with 8 bases in between. The CDR3 has 11 residues. CDR3 residues: CSVLLANIQYF. The CDR3 region has the DNA TGCAGCGTTCTACTAGCAAACATTCAGTACTTC.

The chain is built from TRBV7-3 and TRBJ2-2; D tentatively reads TRBD1 or TRBD2 (5 bases each). The CDR3 has 15 residues. V gave up 5 bases and J gave up 0 bases, with 10 bases separating them. Germline V gene lookup returns CDR1 SGHTA and CDR2 FQGTGA. CDR3 sequence reads: CASSQGTANTGELFF. In DNA, the CDR3 is TGTGCCAGCAGCCAAGGGACGGCGAACACCGGGGAGCTGTTTTTT.

The genes are TRBV5-1 and TRBJ1-1; 9 bases match TRBD1. The V gene's germline CDR1 is SGHRS and CDR2 YFSETQ. The length of the CDR3 is 15 residues. With V trimmed by 4 bases and J by 5 bases, 9 bases remained unmatched. The CDR3, as DNA: TGCGCCAGCAGCCCCTTAGACAGGGGGGGGACTGAAGCTTTCTTT. Translating gives CASSPLDRGGTEAFF.

This sequence joins TRBV20-1 and TRBJ1-1, with a tentative D call TRBD1 (5 bases). Germline-derived CDR1 and CDR2 are DFQATT and SNEGSKA (reference sequence). This CDR3 comprises 10 residues. V lost 7 bases and J lost 3, with 6 bases in between. CDR3 nucleotide sequence: TGCAGTGGGGGGGACACTGAAGCTTTCTTT. Amino acids: CSGGDTEAFF.

The sample holds a few counts of this clonotype. The chain is built from TRBV10-1 and TRBJ1-1; D is possibly TRBD1 (5 bases). The V gene lost 3 bases and the J gene lost 1 base, with 9 bases spanning the gap. CDR3 length equals 14 residues. Germline V CDR1 and CDR2: WNHNN, SYGVQD (reference sequence). The CDR3 here is CASSEGGTNTEAFF. The CDR3 DNA is TGCGCCAGCAGTGAAGGAGGGACGAACACTGAAGCTTTCTTT.

In its sample, this clonotype is large. The chain links TRBV20-1 to TRBJ2-7, with 10 positions matching TRBD2. CDR3 length: 15 residues. V was clipped by 1 base and J by 0 bases; unmatched bases: 3. Per germline, CDR1 DFQATT and CDR2 SNEGSKA (reference sequence). The DNA for the CDR3 is TGCAGTGCTAGAGGGACTAGCGGAGCCTCCTACGAGCAGTACTTC. Encoded protein: CSARGTSGASYEQYF.

This clonotype occurred once. The chain combines TRBV6-2 or TRBV6-3 with TRBJ2-3; the match to TRBD2 covers 10 bases. The J segment lost 5 bases and the V segment lost 2 bases, leaving 13 bases of the junction unmatched. The germline gives CDR1 MNHEY, CDR2 SVGEGT. The CDR3 runs to 18 residues. Here the CDR3 reads CASSYLRRQLAGQDTQYF. CDR3 nucleotide sequence: TGTGCCAGCAGTTACCTTAGGCGTCAACTAGCGGGACAAGATACGCAGTATTTT.

This clonotype was observed once. One end of the junction is discordant with germline, which a read error may explain. This chain connects TRBV6-1 to TRBJ1-4, with TRBD1 matching over 10 bases. Germline values: CDR1 MNHNS, CDR2 SASEGT. CDR3 size: 17 residues. CDR3 loop: CASSESPTGGFDEKLFF. CDR3 sequence (DNA): TGTGCCAGCAGTGAAAGCCCGACAGGGGGCTTTGATGAGAAACTGTTTTTT.

The chain's CDR3 is CASTPGSSGPGEQYF. The CDR3 DNA reads as TGTGCCAGCACTCCGGGGTCTAGCGGTCCCGGCGAGCAGTACTTC. The chain recombines TRBV7-2 with TRBJ2-7; 7 bases match TRBD2. Germline V lookup: CDR1 SGHTA, CDR2 FQGNSA. J was trimmed by 6 bases and V by 7 bases; bases with no gene match: 15. This CDR3 spans 15 amino acids.

The V call is TRBV14, the J call TRBJ2-1, with TRBD2 matching over 9 bases. CDR3 length equals 17 residues. J lost 0 bases, V lost 4 bases, and 7 bases had no gene match. CDR1 is SGHDN and CDR2 is FVKESK in the germline V gene. The CDR3 bases are TGTGCCAGCAGCCCGTCTAGCGGGGTGAGCTCCTACAATGAGCAGTTCTTC. Encoded protein: CASSPSSGVSSYNEQFF.

This sequence joins TRBV12-3 or TRBV12-4 and TRBJ2-3; D not resolved. This CDR3 contains 14 residues. V lost 5 bases and J lost 2, with 11 bases in between. The CDR3 DNA follows: TGTGCCAGCAGTCTCGGACCAGCCACAGATACGCAGTATTTT. It yields the protein CASSLGPATDTQYF.

The rearrangement links TRBV20-1 to TRBJ2-3; D unclear. Germline CDR1 reads DFQATT; CDR2 reads SNEGSKA (reference sequence). V lost 6 bases and J lost 7, with 20 bases in between. The CDR3 runs 14 residues. CDR3: CSAAGKVILNTQYF. In nucleotides, the CDR3 is TGCAGTGCCGCTGGAAAAGTTATTTTAAATACGCAGTATTTT.

The chain combines TRBV12-3 or TRBV12-4 with TRBJ2-5; no firm D call. The CDR3 runs 13 residues. The germline V and J ends were trimmed by 5 bases and 0 bases, with 7 bases remaining between them. CDR3: CASSPDNQETQYF. CDR3 bases: TGTGCCAGCAGTCCAGATAACCAAGAGACCCAGTACTTC.

The genes are TRBV20-1 and TRBJ2-7; D is possibly TRBD2 (5 bases). The germline CDR1 and CDR2 sequences are DFQATT and SNEGSKA (reference sequence). This CDR3 contains 16 residues. Trimming removed 0 bases from V and 3 bases from J, with 18 bases in between. Here the CDR3 reads CSARDWGSSGYYEQYF. The CDR3 DNA follows: TGCAGTGCTAGAGATTGGGGTAGCAGCGGCTACTACGAGCAGTACTTC.

This clonotype was recorded a few times. The CDR3 is CAWSDGDRDNNEQFF. The CDR3 nucleotides are TGTGCCTGGAGTGACGGGGACAGGGACAACAATGAGCAGTTCTTC. V and J are TRBV30 and TRBJ2-1, with 9 bases fitting TRBD1. Germline loops: CDR1 GTSNPN, CDR2 SVGIG (reference sequence). V gave up 1 base and J gave up 5 bases; unmatched junction bases: 6. The CDR3 extends over 15 amino acids.

There are a few counts of this clonotype. The chain recombines TRBV7-2 with TRBJ1-1; weak D call: TRBD1 (6 bases). The germline gives CDR1 SGHTA, CDR2 FQGNSA. Trimming removed 0 bases from V and 4 bases from J, with 9 bases in between. CDR3 length equals 14 residues. CDR3 in DNA: TGTGCCAGCAGCTTAGCGGTAGGGGGCACTGAAGCTTTCTTT. Translated: CASSLAVGGTEAFF.